A single sample is the source of the 22 T cell receptor beta chains below, sequenced in a study of T cells in Graves' hyperthyroidism and ophthalmopathy. Regions amplified from RNA transcripts were the TCR beta CDR3 regions. Initially, a first-round RT-PCR of the TCR CDR3 employed the HTBI primer set. TCRdb reanalysed the multiplex PCR reads using MiXCR and keeps one entry per CDR3 protein. Among under 550,000 distinct CDR3 sequences listed, 20% were seen once. The specimen was blood. All receptors come from a man aged 35 to 55 with Graves' ophthalmopathy.

A few counts support this clonotype. V gene TRBV3-1 combines with J gene TRBJ2-1, with 11 bases lining up with TRBD2. V lost 4 bases to trimming and J lost 9 bases; unmatched junction nucleotides: 5. The CDR3 extends over 14 amino acids. Germline CDR1 is LGHDT and CDR2 is YNNKEL (reference sequence). Written as DNA, the CDR3 is TGTGCCAGCAGCCTAGCGGGGGGGCCTGGTGAGCAGTTCTTC. Translated: CASSLAGGPGEQFF.

This clonotype was seen more than once but under ten times. The CDR3 protein is CATSVRGLDSSTDTQYF. The CDR3 DNA sequence: TGTGCCACCAGCGTCCGTGGACTGGATTCTAGCACAGATACGCAGTATTTT. The V and J genes are TRBV15 and TRBJ2-3; tentatively, D is TRBD2 (5 bases). V gave up 5 bases and J gave up 0 bases, with 18 bases separating them. The germline V gene encodes CDR1 LNHNV and CDR2 YYDKDF (reference sequence). The CDR3 totals 17 residues.

V gene TRBV9 combines with J gene TRBJ1-1; D possibly corresponds to TRBD1 (5 bases). The CDR3 covers 14 residues. The germline V gene has CDR1 SGDLS and CDR2 YYNGEE. V lost 0 bases to trimming and J lost 4 bases, with 10 bases between them. The CDR3 loop reads CASSVGEGTTEAFF. CDR3 sequence (DNA): TGTGCCAGCAGCGTAGGGGAAGGGACCACTGAAGCTTTCTTT. Together with reference TRBV9 and TRBJ1-1, the CDR3 gives the full variable domain: DSGVTQTPKHLITATGQRVTLRCSPRSGDLSVYWYQQSLDQGLQFLIQYYNGEERAKGNILERFSAQQFPDLHSELNLSSLELGDSALYFCASSVGEGTTEAFFGQGTRLTVV.

Concerning this clonotype itself: A much larger clone sits a single nucleotide away, making a read error possible. The J gene is TRBJ2-3, the V gene TRBV18, with D unresolved. Germline CDR1 KGHSH, CDR2 LQKENI. The CDR3 consists of 15 residues. The chain's CDR3 is CVSSPVESGTDTQYF. The DNA of the CDR3 is TGTGTCAGCTCACCGGTGGAGAGCGGCACAGATACGCAGTATTTT.

Notes on this clonotype: One end of the junction fails to match germline, which may point to a read error. The rearrangement uses TRBV13 and TRBJ1-1; no definite D call. The CDR3 contains 14 residues. CDR1 and CDR2 (germline): PRHDT, FYEKMQ (reference sequence). The CDR3 reads CASTLQLLNTEAFF. The CDR3 DNA sequence: TGTGCCAGCACCTTACAGTTACTGAACACTGAAGCTTTCTTT.

CDR3 in DNA: TGTGCCAGCAGTTTTAGACCAGGAACCACCGGGGAGCTGTTTTTT. The encoded protein is CASSFRPGTTGELFF. The chain uses TRBV12-3 or TRBV12-4 and TRBJ2-2; D not certain. CDR3 length: 15 amino acids. Trimming shortened V by 3 bases and J by 4 bases, and 12 bases separated the two germline ends.

This clonotype was seen many times. J is TRBJ2-7 and V is TRBV28; D is perhaps TRBD1 (6 bases). From germline, CDR1 is MDHEN and CDR2 SYDVKM. The CDR3 contains 14 residues. V was shortened by 8 bases and J by 2 bases, with 16 bases between the two germline ends. In DNA, the CDR3 is TGTGCCAGCGGGGCCGGGACACCCACCTACGAGCAGTACTTC. This translates into CASGAGTPTYEQYF.

This clonotype was picked up a small number of times. The rearrangement joins TRBV19 to TRBJ2-1, with D possibly being TRBD1 (6 bases). The CDR3 is made up of 13 amino acids. V shed 3 bases and J shed 10 bases, with 13 bases lying between them. Germline V gene sequence: CDR1 LNHDA, CDR2 SQIVND (reference sequence). The CDR3 loop reads CASSILGAEEQFF. The CDR3 nucleotides are TGTGCCAGTAGTATTCTGGGGGCCGAGGAGCAGTTCTTC.

The sample holds many counts of this clonotype. V usage is TRBV5-1 and J usage is TRBJ1-2; D gene unclear. CDR1 is SGHRS and CDR2 is YFSETQ in the germline V gene. The V gene lost 4 bases and the J gene lost 5 bases, with 15 bases spanning the gap. The CDR3 extends over 14 amino acids. CDR3: CASSIYSGSYGYTF. In nucleotides, the CDR3 is TGCGCCAGCAGCATATATTCCGGCTCGTATGGCTACACCTTC.

This clonotype was seen more than once but under ten times. The chain has TRBV20-1 and TRBJ2-7; perhaps D is TRBD1 or TRBD2 (6 bases each). CDR1 DFQATT and CDR2 SNEGSKA come from the germline V gene (reference sequence). Trimming pared 0 bases from V and 3 bases from J, leaving 21 bases between. The CDR3 contains 17 residues. CDR3 DNA: TGCAGTGCTAGAGATCCCCAGAGGGGGGATAAAATCTACGAGCAGTACTTC. This sequence encodes CSARDPQRGDKIYEQYF.

This clonotype showed up many times. The chain combines TRBV11-2 with TRBJ2-2; D is perhaps TRBD1 (6 bases). The germline V gene encodes CDR1 SGHAT and CDR2 FQNNGV. The CDR3 has 15 residues. The V gene lost 6 bases and the J gene lost 1 base, with 12 bases spanning the gap. The CDR3 DNA sequence: TGTGCCAGCAGTTTACAGACAGGGAACACCGGGGAGCTGTTTTTT. This encodes CASSLQTGNTGELFF.

Turning to this clonotype: Mismatch with germline at one junction end may stem from a read error. The chain has TRBV10-3 and TRBJ1-5, with a possible D match to TRBD1 (5 bases). The length of the CDR3 is 17 residues. CDR1 and CDR2 (germline): ENHRY, SYGVKD. The CDR3 sequence is CAISESTAPIGNQPQNF. Here the CDR3 DNA reads TGTGCCATCAGTGAGTCGACAGCTCCTATTGGCAATCAGCCCCAGAATTTT.

This clonotype came up a few times. This sequence joins TRBV6-1 and TRBJ2-7; D ambiguous. The V end was cut by 6 bases, the J end by 5 bases, with 17 bases between. CDR1 and CDR2 from the germline V gene are MNHNS and SASEGT. The CDR3 is made up of 14 amino acids. Here the CDR3 reads CASSKVRGSNEQYF. For the CDR3, the DNA is TGTGCCAGCAGCAAGGTTAGAGGCTCTAACGAGCAGTACTTC.

A few counts support this clonotype. The chain is built from TRBV4-1 and TRBJ2-2, with 8 nucleotides matching TRBD2. CDR3 length: 16 residues. V was clipped by 1 base and J by 9 bases; unmatched bases: 10. Germline values: CDR1 MGHRA, CDR2 YSYEKL. DNA of the CDR3: TGCGCCAGCAGCCAAGTCGGGGGGGGCGGGTTTAGGGAGCTGTTTTTT. It specifies CASSQVGGGGFRELFF.

This clonotype came up a few times. The genes are TRBV4-2 and TRBJ1-2; the D gene is possibly TRBD1 (6 bases). The V end was cut by 0 bases, the J end by 0 bases, with 11 bases between. The CDR3 has 16 residues. Germline CDR1 and CDR2: LGHNA and YNFKEQ. The DNA of the CDR3 is TGTGCCAGCAGCCAAGAGCCCAGGGGCACTAACTATGGCTACACCTTC. Amino acids: CASSQEPRGTNYGYTF.

V gene TRBV7-9 combines with J gene TRBJ1-5; TRBD1 matches 9 bases. The length of the CDR3 is 19 residues. Losses at the gene ends were 2 bases for V and 8 bases for J; bases not matched to a gene: 19. The germline CDR1 and CDR2 sequences are SEHNR and FQNEAQ (reference sequence). CDR3 in DNA: TGTGCCAGCAGCTTAAAGGGGCATACGCCGGGACAGGGAATCAAGCCCCAGCATTTT. Protein sequence: CASSLKGHTPGQGIKPQHF.

The chain links TRBV6-1 to TRBJ1-1; D is undetermined. The V and J ends lost 3 bases and 2 bases respectively, with 10 bases between them. CDR1 and CDR2 from the germline V gene are MNHNS and SASEGT. CDR3 size: 14 residues. The chain's CDR3 is CASSENRFNTEAFF. In DNA, the CDR3 is TGTGCCAGCAGTGAGAATAGGTTTAACACTGAAGCTTTCTTT.

The chain uses TRBV28 and TRBJ2-1; 10 nucleotides agree with TRBD2. Unmatched junction bases numbered 6, after V lost 6 bases and J lost 7 bases. This CDR3 is 14 amino acids long. Germline V CDR1 and CDR2: MDHEN, SYDVKM. CDR3 sequence: CASREAGGLNEQFF. For the CDR3, the DNA is TGTGCCAGCAGAGAAGCGGGGGGGCTTAATGAGCAGTTCTTC.

This clonotype appeared many times. The rearrangement uses TRBV12-3 or TRBV12-4 and TRBJ1-1, with TRBD1 as a possible D gene (6 bases). V lost 6 bases and J lost 4, with 18 bases in between. This CDR3 has 15 amino acids. The CDR3: CASSHSTGSSTEAFF. The CDR3 DNA reads as TGTGCCAGCAGCCATTCGACAGGCTCGAGCACTGAAGCTTTCTTT.

The V gene is TRBV18, the J gene TRBJ2-1, with 12 bases lining up with TRBD2. Germline CDR1 KGHSH, CDR2 LQKENI. The CDR3 extends over 17 amino acids. J was trimmed by 0 bases and V by 4 bases; bases with no gene match: 4. CDR3 DNA sequence: TGTGCCAGCTCACGTCTAGCGGGAGGGAGCTCCTACAATGAGCAGTTCTTC. It encodes CASSRLAGGSSYNEQFF.

The chain has TRBV10-3 and TRBJ2-1; D is perhaps TRBD1 or TRBD2 (5 bases each). Germline V gives CDR1 ENHRY, CDR2 SYGVKD. There are 13 residues in the CDR3. Trimming pared 8 bases from V and 10 bases from J, leaving 18 bases between. CDR3 sequence reads: CAIGRDATSEQFF. In nucleotides, the CDR3 is TGTGCCATCGGACGGGACGCCACTTCAGAGCAGTTCTTC.

This rearrangement joins TRBV7-2 to TRBJ2-7, with 7 bases aligning to TRBD1. Per germline, CDR1 SGHTA and CDR2 FQGNSA. The V gene end was trimmed by 1 base and the J gene end by 0 bases; junction bases not matched to a gene: 3. The CDR3 totals 15 residues. The DNA of the CDR3 is TGTGCCAGCAGCTTAGGGACAGGCTTCTCCTACGAGCAGTACTTC. This codes for CASSLGTGFSYEQYF.